This is a list of T cell receptor beta chains from one sample in a study of tumor-infiltrating lymphocytes in localized non-small cell lung cancer. The table came from immunoSEQ multiplex PCR; TCRdb's copy has only in-frame clones and leaves some out. The sample has about 13,000 clones, roughly two thirds seen once; the top ten hold 9.4%. Sequenced sample: lung tumor tissue. All receptors come from a human donor with non-small cell lung cancer. Each CDR3 is given with its conserved first and last residue. A D gene is named only where the DNA matches it firmly. The size entry is marked missing in some rows and otherwise reads once, few, many or a size class.

size,D,J,V,DNA,CDR3
NA,NA,TRBJ2-1,TRBV29-1,TGCAGCGTGGCCCCCCGGGCGAATGAGCAGTTCTTC,CSVAPRANEQFF
NA,NA,TRBJ1-2,TRBV29-1,TGCAGCGTTGGCGACGGAACCTATGGCTACACCTTC,CSVGDGTYGYTF
NA,NA,TRBJ2-7,TRBV18,TGTGCCAGCTCAGTAGATCAGGGGAGTTTCGCCGAGCAGTACTTC,CASSVDQGSFAEQYF
few,NA,TRBJ1-1,TRBV11-1,TGTGCCAGCAGCCTCACTGAAACAGGAGGCGGGAACACTGAAGCTTTCTTT,CASSLTETGGGNTEAFF
once,NA,TRBJ1-3,TRBV7-2,TGTGCCAGCAGCTTATATTCCCGAGGTGGAAACACCATATATTTT,CASSLYSRGGNTIYF
NA,TRBD1,TRBJ1-1,TRBV7-2,TGTGCCAGCAGCACCGGGACAGGGCTTAACACTGAAGCTTTCTTT,CASSTGTGLNTEAFF
NA,NA,TRBJ1-1,TRBV19,TGTGCCAGTAGTTGGCAGGGATCCATGAACACTGAAGCTTTCTTT,CASSWQGSMNTEAFF
NA,TRBD1,TRBJ1-1,TRBV2,TGTGCCAGCAGTAGACAGGGATACACTGAAGCTTTCTTT,CASSRQGYTEAFF
few,NA,TRBJ1-2,TRBV4-2,TGTGCCAGCAGCCAAGAAAGGGTCGCTGGGTATGGCTACACCTTC,CASSQERVAGYGYTF
NA,TRBD1,TRBJ1-6,TRBV7-2,TGTGCCAGCACTCAGGGGGCGAATTCACCCCTCCACTTT,CASTQGANSPLHF
NA,NA,TRBJ2-2,TRBV7-2,TGTGCCAGCAGTTTGGACGGGAACACCGGGGAGCTGTTTTTT,CASSLDGNTGELFF
NA,TRBD2,TRBJ2-3,TRBV5-1,TGCGCCAGCAGACCGGGACTAACGTTTTCTGGGTATGCGCAGTATTTT,CASRPGLTFSGYAQYF
medium-sized,TRBD1,TRBJ1-4,TRBV19,TGTGCCAGTAGTACAGGACAGGGGGCTTTTGAAAAACTGTTTTTT,CASSTGQGAFEKLFF
NA,TRBD1,TRBJ1-1,TRBV27,TGTGCCAGCAGTTCCTCCGGGACAGGGTTTATGAACACTGAAGCTTTCTTT,CASSSSGTGFMNTEAFF
NA,NA,TRBJ1-4,TRBV14,TGTGCCAGCAGCCAAGGAAATGAAAAACTGTTTTTT,CASSQGNEKLFF
NA,TRBD1,TRBJ2-7,TRBV27,TGTGCCAGCAGCCCACTTTCGGACAGGCTAAGCTACGAGCAGTACTTC,CASSPLSDRLSYEQYF
NA,TRBD1,TRBJ2-7,TRBV18,TGTGCCAGCTCACTTGGACAGGGGGAAGCCGAGCAGTACTTC,CASSLGQGEAEQYF